This T cell receptor beta chain was captured in a study of shared clonotypes between healthy human individuals. Study-level points and caveats: Clonotype sharing among the donors was expected to vary with sequencing depth.

Points on this clone: Its target is unknown.

The table came from immunoSEQ multiplex PCR; TCRdb's copy has only in-frame clones and leaves some out. The table shows around 500,000 clones, with 81% occurring only once. There are 14 residues in the CDR3. Germline V gives CDR1 LNHNV, CDR2 YYDKDF (reference sequence). Deletions cut 1 base from V and 2 bases from J, with 8 bases between. The chain employs TRBV15 and TRBJ1-1; D is undetermined. The sequence was obtained from a woman aged 40 to 55 in good health. Some clones in this sample may be carry-over from other donors' samples. The sample taken for sequencing was PBMCs. CDR3 nucleotides: TGTGCCACCAGCAGAGTCCAGATAAACACTGAAGCTTTCTTT. Translating it yields CATSRVQINTEAFF.